Presented here are 7 T cell receptor beta chains from one specimen sequenced in a study of Ad26.COV2.S vaccination and SARS-CoV-2 variants. Profiled with immunoSEQ multiplex PCR; TCRdb holds only in-frame clones, not every one. The sample holds a few hundred thousand clones, approximately 90% seen once. Treatment specified: roughly 20 received Ad26.COV2.S at low or high dose, single or two shots; roughly five received placebo; per-sample allocation not given. Day 63 after the first injection of vaccine or placebo was the sampling time. The sequenced sample was peripheral blood, obtained in a trial of Ad26.COV2.S vaccine versus placebo. These receptors were collected from a person between 18 and 65 years old who received the Ad26.COV2.S COVID-19 vaccine or a placebo.

The rearrangement uses TRBV13 and TRBJ1-2; 8 nucleotides agree with TRBD1. This CDR3 has 15 residues. V trimming: 4 bases; J trimming: 4 bases; junction bases outside the gene matches: 8. Germline CDR1 and CDR2: PRHDT and FYEKMQ (reference sequence). CDR3 sequence reads: CASSSRDRPSYGYTF. For the CDR3, the DNA is TGTGCCAGCAGCTCGAGGGACAGGCCGAGCTATGGCTACACCTTC. Variable domain in full (rest from reference TRBV13 and TRBJ1-2): AAGVIQSPRHLIKEKRETATLKCYPIPRHDTVYWYQQGPGQDPQFLISFYEKMQSDKGSIPDRFSAQQFSDYHSELNMSSLELGDSALYFCASSSRDRPSYGYTFGSGTRLTVV.

For this clone: The junction does not match germline at one end; this may be a read error. The V and J genes are TRBV10-3 and TRBJ2-3, with 9 bases lining up with TRBD2. The germline CDR1 and CDR2 sequences are ENHRY and SYGVKD. There are 14 residues in the CDR3. CDR3 residues: CAISESKTSGRWDF. In DNA form, the CDR3 reads TGTGCCATCAGTGAGTCGAAGACTAGCGGAAGGTGGGATTTT.

The V gene is TRBV10-3, the J gene TRBJ2-7; 10 bases match TRBD1. Germline CDR1 ENHRY, CDR2 SYGVKD. The CDR3 length is 15 residues. V lost 4 bases to trimming and J lost 3 bases; unmatched junction nucleotides: 6. This chain's CDR3 is CAISALTGGGYEQYF. The DNA of the CDR3 is TGTGCCATCAGTGCCCTGACAGGGGGCGGCTACGAGCAGTACTTC.

This clone appeared a single time. This chain links TRBV28 with TRBJ1-5; the D gene is possibly TRBD1 (6 bases). This CDR3 contains 13 residues. Germline-derived CDR1 and CDR2 are MDHEN and SYDVKM. V was clipped by 5 bases and J by 3 bases, with 8 bases between them. The DNA for the CDR3 is TGTGCCAGCAGTACAGGGCTCAATCAGCCCCAGCATTTT. Amino acids: CASSTGLNQPQHF.

The chain has TRBV9 and TRBJ2-7; D may correspond to TRBD1 or TRBD2 (5 bases each). Trimming took off 0 bases at V and 6 bases at J, with 7 bases between the two ends. In germline, CDR1 is SGDLS, CDR2 YYNGEE. The CDR3 covers 12 residues. CDR3 coding DNA: TGTGCCAGCAGCGTAGGGGGGTCCGAGCAGTACTTC. It yields the protein CASSVGGSEQYF.

The V and J genes are TRBV6-5 and TRBJ2-2; tentatively, D is TRBD2 (6 bases). Germline V gives CDR1 MNHEY, CDR2 SVGAGI. This CDR3 contains 14 residues. Trimming pared 6 bases from V and 4 bases from J, leaving 12 bases between. CDR3 coding DNA: TGTGCCAGCAGGCCCGGACTACCCACCGGGGAGCTGTTTTTT. Its protein product is CASRPGLPTGELFF.

The chain is built from TRBV1 and TRBJ2-3. TRBV1 is noted as a pseudogene. The CDR3 is made up of 12 amino acids. The CDR3 sequence is CTSSQETDTQYF. CDR3 DNA: TGCACCAGCAGCCAAGAGACAGATACGCAGTATTTT.